This entry lists 9 T cell receptor beta chains sequenced from one sample in a study of T cell responses to AZD1222 COVID-19 vaccine (dated by TCRdb to about 2021). The sample's time point label is to be understood as: about 28 days (+/-7) after the second vaccine dose. Library method: the immunoSEQ multiplex PCR assay. Drawn from immuneACCESS, this table holds only the in-frame rearrangements with V and J called that TCRdb kept. Clones are partly lost; checked studies trace under half to an unresolved V gene and leave the rest unexplained. A total of some 160,000 clones appear in this sample, around 90% of them only once. Together, the top ten hold less than 2.5% of the sample. The source material was peripheral blood, sampled 28 days after the second AZD1222 dose. The receptors derive from an adult who received the AZD1222 COVID-19 vaccine.

Note on this clone: The junction does not match germline at one end; this may be a read error. The chain has TRBV9 and TRBJ2-3; the D gene is possibly TRBD2 (6 bases). The CDR3 spans 14 residues. Germline V gene data show CDR1 as SGDLS and CDR2 as YYNGEE. The CDR3 reads CASSGLEGTNTQYF. The CDR3 nucleotides read TGTGCCAGCAGCGGCCTGGAGGGCACAAATACGCAGTATTTT.

J is TRBJ2-1 and V is TRBV2, with 12 positions matching TRBD2. Germline trimming cut 6 bases from V and 8 bases from J; bases unmatched to any gene: 5. The CDR3 is 14 amino acids. Germline assignment: CDR1 SNHLY and CDR2 FYNNEI. The CDR3 DNA follows: TGTGCCAGCAGCCCGGGACTAGCGGGCCATGAGCAGTTCTTC. Protein: CASSPGLAGHEQFF.

The chain combines TRBV12-5 with TRBJ1-1, with 9 bases matching TRBD1. Trimming at V came to 10 bases and at J to 4 bases, leaving 4 bases not matched to a gene. Germline lookup yields CDR1 LGHNT and CDR2 FRNRAP. The CDR3 loop spans 12 amino acids. The CDR3 DNA sequence: TGTGCTACCGGGACAGGGATCACTGAAGCTTTCTTT. It specifies CATGTGITEAFF.

The chain joins TRBV27 to TRBJ2-1; TRBD2 agrees at 7 bases. The junction had 9 bases not matched to a gene; V was cut back by 4 bases and J by 12 bases. Looked up from germline, CDR1 is MNHEY and CDR2 is SMNVEV (reference sequence). The CDR3 covers 13 residues. The CDR3: CASSSGRELRQFF. In nucleotides, the CDR3 is TGTGCCAGCAGTTCAGGGCGGGAGTTGAGGCAGTTCTTC.

The V and J genes are TRBV10-1 and TRBJ2-7; 14 bases fit TRBD2. The CDR3 spans 16 residues. CDR1 and CDR2 from the germline V gene are WNHNN and SYGVQD (reference sequence). Losses at the gene ends were 0 bases for V and 3 bases for J; bases not matched to a gene: 1. Here the CDR3 DNA reads TGCGCCAGCAGTGAGTCGGGACTAGCGGGAGTCTACGAGCAGTACTTC. Amino acids: CASSESGLAGVYEQYF.

Only one count was recorded for this clone. CDR3: CSIPKSGTTNYGYTF. The CDR3 nucleotides are TGCAGCATACCAAAGAGCGGTACCACTAACTATGGCTACACCTTC. The V call is TRBV29-1, the J call TRBJ1-2; D is ambiguous. Germline CDR1 reads SQVTM; CDR2 reads ANQGSEA. This CDR3 is 15 amino acids long. V was cut by 8 bases and J by 0 bases, with 19 bases left in between.

The chain employs TRBV11-2 and TRBJ2-7, with D tentatively TRBD2 (6 bases). This CDR3 is 15 amino acids long. V dropped 4 bases and J dropped 4 bases, with 17 bases sitting between them. Germline V gene sequence: CDR1 SGHAT, CDR2 FQNNGV. DNA for the CDR3: TGTGCCAGCAGCTCACAAGGACTACCAAATTACGAGCAGTACTTC. As protein: CASSSQGLPNYEQYF.

The chain is built from TRBV6-5 and TRBJ1-2, with D possibly TRBD1 on 5 matching bases. Per germline, CDR1 MNHEY and CDR2 SVGAGI. This CDR3 contains 13 residues. Trimming cost V 2 bases and J 6 bases, with 10 bases left between them. The CDR3 region is CASSYATRDGYTF. The CDR3 coding sequence is TGTGCCAGCAGTTACGCAACCAGGGATGGCTACACCTTC.

The chain combines TRBV6-1 with TRBJ1-2; 7 bases map to TRBD1. Trimming removed 6 bases from V and 0 bases from J; junction bases left unmatched: 10. There are 16 residues in the CDR3. Germline V lookup: CDR1 MNHNS, CDR2 SASEGT. CDR3 in DNA: TGTGCCAGCAGGGAACGGGGACAGATAGCTAACTATGGCTACACCTTC. This translates into CASRERGQIANYGYTF.